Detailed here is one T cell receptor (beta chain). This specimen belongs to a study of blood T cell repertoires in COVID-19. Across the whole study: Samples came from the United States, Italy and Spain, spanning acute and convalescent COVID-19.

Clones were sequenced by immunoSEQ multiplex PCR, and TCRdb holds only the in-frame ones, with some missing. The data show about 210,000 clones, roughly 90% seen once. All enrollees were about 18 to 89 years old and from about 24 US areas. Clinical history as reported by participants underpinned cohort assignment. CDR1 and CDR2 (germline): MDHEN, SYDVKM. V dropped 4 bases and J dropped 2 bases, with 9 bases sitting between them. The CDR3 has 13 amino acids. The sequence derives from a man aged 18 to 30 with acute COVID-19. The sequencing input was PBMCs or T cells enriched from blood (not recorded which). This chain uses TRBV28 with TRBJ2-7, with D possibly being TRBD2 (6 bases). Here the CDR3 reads CASSSTRTYEQYF. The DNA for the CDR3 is TGTGCCAGCAGTTCGACTAGGACCTACGAGCAGTACTTC. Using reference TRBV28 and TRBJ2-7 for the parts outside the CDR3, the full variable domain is DVKVTQSSRYLVKRTGEKVFLECVQDMDHENMFWYRQDPGLGLRLIYFSYDVKMKEKGDIPEGYSVSREKKERFSLILESASTNQTSMYLCASSSTRTYEQYFGPGTRLTVT.